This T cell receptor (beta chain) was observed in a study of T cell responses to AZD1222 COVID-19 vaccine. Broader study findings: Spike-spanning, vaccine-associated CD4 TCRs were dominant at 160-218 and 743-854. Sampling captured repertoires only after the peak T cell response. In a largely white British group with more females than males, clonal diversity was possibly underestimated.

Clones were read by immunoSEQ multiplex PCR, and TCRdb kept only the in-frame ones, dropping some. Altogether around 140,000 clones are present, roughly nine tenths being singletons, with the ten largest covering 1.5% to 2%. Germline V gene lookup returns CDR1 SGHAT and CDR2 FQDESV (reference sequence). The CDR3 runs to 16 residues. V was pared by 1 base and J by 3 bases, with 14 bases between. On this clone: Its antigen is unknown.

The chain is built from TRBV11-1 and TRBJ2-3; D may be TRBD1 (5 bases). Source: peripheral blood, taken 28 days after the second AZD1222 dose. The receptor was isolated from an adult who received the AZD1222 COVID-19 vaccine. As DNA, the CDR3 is TGTGCCAGCAGCTTAGACTGGCAGGGATCAACAGATACGCAGTATTTT. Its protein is CASSLDWQGSTDTQYF.